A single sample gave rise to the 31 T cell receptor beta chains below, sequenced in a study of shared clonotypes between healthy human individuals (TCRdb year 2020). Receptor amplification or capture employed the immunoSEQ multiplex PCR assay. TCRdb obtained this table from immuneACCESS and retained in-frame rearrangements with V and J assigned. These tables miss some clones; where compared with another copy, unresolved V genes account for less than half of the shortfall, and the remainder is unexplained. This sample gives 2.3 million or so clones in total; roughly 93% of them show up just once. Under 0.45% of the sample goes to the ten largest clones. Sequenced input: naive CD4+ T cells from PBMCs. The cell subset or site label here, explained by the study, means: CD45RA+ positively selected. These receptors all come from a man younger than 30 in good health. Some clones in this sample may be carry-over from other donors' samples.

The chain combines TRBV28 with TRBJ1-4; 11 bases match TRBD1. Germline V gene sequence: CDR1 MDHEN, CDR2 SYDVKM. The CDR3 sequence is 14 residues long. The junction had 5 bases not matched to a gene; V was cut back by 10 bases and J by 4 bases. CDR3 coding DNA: TGTGCCACTAGGGGGACAGGGGGTAATGAAAAACTGTTTTTT. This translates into CATRGTGGNEKLFF.

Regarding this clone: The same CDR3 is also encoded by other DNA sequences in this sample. This chain's CDR3 is CASSLGGFTDTQYF. In nucleotides, the CDR3 is TGCGCCAGCAGCTTGGGAGGGTTCACAGATACGCAGTATTTT. The chain recombines TRBV5-1 with TRBJ2-3, with D possibly matching TRBD2 (5 bases). The CDR3 contains 14 residues. The germline CDR1 and CDR2 sequences are SGHRS and YFSETQ. V lost 0 bases and J lost 2, with 7 bases in between.

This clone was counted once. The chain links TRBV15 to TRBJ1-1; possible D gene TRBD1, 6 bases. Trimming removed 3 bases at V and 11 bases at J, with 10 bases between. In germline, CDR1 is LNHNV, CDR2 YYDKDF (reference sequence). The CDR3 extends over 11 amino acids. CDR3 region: CATSSYREAFF. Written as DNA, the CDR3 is TGTGCCACCAGCAGTTACAGGGAGGCTTTCTTT.

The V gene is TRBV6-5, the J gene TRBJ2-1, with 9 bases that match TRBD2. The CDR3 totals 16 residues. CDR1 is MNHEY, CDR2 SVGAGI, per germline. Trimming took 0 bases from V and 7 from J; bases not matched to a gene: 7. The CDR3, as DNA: TGTGCCAGCAGTTACTCGATCAGCGGGAGGCGGAATGAGCAGTTCTTC. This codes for CASSYSISGRRNEQFF.

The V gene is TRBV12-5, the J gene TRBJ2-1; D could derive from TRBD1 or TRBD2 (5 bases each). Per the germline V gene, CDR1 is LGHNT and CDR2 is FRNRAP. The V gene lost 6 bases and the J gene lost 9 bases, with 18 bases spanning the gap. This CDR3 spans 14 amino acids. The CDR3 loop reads CASGPGTEKGEQFF. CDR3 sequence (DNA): TGTGCTAGTGGCCCCGGGACGGAGAAGGGTGAGCAGTTCTTC. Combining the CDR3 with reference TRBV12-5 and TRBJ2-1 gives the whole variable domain DARVTQTPRHKVTEMGQEVTMRCQPILGHNTVFWYRQTMMQGLELLAYFRNRAPLDDSGMPKDRFSAEMPDATLATLKIQPSEPRDSAVYFCASGPGTEKGEQFFGPGTRLTVL.

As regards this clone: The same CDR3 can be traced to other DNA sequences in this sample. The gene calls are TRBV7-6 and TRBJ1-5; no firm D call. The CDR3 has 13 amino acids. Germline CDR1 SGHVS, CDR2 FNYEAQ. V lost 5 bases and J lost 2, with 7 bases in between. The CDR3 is CASSPSGNQPQHF. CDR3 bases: TGTGCCAGCAGCCCATCGGGCAATCAGCCCCAGCATTTT.

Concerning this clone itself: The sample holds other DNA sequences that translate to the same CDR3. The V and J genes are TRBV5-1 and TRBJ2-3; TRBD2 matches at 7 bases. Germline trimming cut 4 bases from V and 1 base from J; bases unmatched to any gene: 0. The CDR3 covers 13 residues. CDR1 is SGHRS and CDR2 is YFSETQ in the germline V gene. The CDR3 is CASSTSGTDTQYF. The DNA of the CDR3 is TGCGCCAGCAGCACTAGCGGCACAGATACGCAGTATTTT. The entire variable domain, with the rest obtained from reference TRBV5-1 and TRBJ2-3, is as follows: KAGVTQTPRYLIKTRGQQVTLSCSPISGHRSVSWYQQTPGQGLQFLFEYFSETQRNKGNFPGRFSGRQFSNSRSEMNVSTLELGDSALYLCASSTSGTDTQYFGPGTRLTVL.

CDR3 nucleotide sequence: TGTGCCAGCAGACTTGTCCCTAGCGGGTCCTACAATGAGCAGTTCTTC. Amino acid sequence: CASRLVPSGSYNEQFF. This chain connects TRBV5-6 to TRBJ2-1, with TRBD2 matching over 8 bases. This CDR3 region has 16 residues. Germline CDR1 is SGHDT and CDR2 is YYEEEE. J gave up 1 base and V 5 bases, and 8 bases lay outside the gene matches.

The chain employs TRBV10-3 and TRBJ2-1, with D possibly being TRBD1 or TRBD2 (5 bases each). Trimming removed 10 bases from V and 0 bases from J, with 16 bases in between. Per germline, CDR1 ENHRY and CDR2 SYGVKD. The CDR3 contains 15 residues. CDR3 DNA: TGTGCCACCGCTGAGGGACCCAGCTCCTACAATGAGCAGTTCTTC. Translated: CATAEGPSSYNEQFF.

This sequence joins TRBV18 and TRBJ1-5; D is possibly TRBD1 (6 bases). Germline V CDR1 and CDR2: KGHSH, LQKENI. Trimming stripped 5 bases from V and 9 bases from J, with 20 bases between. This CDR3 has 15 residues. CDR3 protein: CASSSSTGRRGPQHF. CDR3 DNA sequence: TGTGCCAGCTCATCATCGACAGGCAGGCGGGGGCCCCAGCATTTT. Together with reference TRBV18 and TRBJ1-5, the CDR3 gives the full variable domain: NAGVMQNPRHLVRRRGQEARLRCSPMKGHSHVYWYRQLPEEGLKFMVYLQKENIIDESGMPKERFSAEFPKEGPSILRIQQVVRGDSAAYFCASSSSTGRRGPQHFGDGTRLSIL.

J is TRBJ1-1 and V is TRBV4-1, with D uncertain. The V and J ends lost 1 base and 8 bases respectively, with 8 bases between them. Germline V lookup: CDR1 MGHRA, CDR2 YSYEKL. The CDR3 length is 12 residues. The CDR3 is CASSQVGTEAFF. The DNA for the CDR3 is TGCGCCAGCAGCCAAGTTGGAACGGAAGCTTTCTTT.

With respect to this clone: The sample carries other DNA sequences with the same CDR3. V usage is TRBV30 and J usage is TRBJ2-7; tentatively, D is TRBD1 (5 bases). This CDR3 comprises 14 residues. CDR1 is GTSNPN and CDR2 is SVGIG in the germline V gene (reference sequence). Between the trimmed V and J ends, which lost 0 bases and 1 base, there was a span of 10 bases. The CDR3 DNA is TGTGCCTGGAGTGTACGTCAGGGTTCCTACGAGCAGTACTTC. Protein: CAWSVRQGSYEQYF.

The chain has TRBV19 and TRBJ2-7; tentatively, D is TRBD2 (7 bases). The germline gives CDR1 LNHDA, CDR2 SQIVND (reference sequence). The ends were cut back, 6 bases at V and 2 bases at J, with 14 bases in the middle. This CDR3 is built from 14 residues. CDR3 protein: CASSPGGWAYEQYF. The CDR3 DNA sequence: TGTGCCAGTAGCCCGGGGGGCTGGGCCTACGAGCAGTACTTC.

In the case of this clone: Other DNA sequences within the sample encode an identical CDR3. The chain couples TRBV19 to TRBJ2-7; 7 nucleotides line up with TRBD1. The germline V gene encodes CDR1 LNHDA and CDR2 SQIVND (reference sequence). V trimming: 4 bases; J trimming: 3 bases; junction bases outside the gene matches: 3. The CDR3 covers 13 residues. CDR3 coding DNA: TGTGCCAGTAGTAGGGACAGAAACTACGAGCAGTACTTC. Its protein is CASSRDRNYEQYF.

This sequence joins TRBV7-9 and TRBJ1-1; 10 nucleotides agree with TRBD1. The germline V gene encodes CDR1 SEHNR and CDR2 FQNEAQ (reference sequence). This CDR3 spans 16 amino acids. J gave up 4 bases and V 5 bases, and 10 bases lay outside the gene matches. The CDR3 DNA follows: TGTGCCAGCAGCCTTCCCCCGGGACAGGGGAGCACTGAAGCTTTCTTT. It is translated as CASSLPPGQGSTEAFF. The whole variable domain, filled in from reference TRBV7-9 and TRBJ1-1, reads DTGVSQNPRHKITKRGQNVTFRCDPISEHNRLYWYRQTLGQGPEFLTYFQNEAQLEKSRLLSDRFSAERPKGSFSTLEIQRTEQGDSAMYLCASSLPPGQGSTEAFFGQGTRLTVV.

The CDR3 protein is CASSESYPGEQFF. In DNA, the CDR3 is TGTGCCAGCAGTGAGTCCTACCCGGGCGAGCAGTTCTTC. This chain joins TRBV6-4 and TRBJ2-1; D is unclear. Germline V lookup: CDR1 MRHNA, CDR2 SNTAGT. With 3 bases removed from V and 10 bases from J, the gap between germline ends came to 13 bases. This CDR3 is built from 13 residues.

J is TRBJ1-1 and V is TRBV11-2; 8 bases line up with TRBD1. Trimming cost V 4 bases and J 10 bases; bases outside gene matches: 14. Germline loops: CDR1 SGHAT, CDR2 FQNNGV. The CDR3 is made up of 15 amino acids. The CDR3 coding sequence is TGTGCCAGCAGCTCCCAGCTCGGGACAGGCCAAGGAGCTTTCTTT. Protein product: CASSSQLGTGQGAFF.

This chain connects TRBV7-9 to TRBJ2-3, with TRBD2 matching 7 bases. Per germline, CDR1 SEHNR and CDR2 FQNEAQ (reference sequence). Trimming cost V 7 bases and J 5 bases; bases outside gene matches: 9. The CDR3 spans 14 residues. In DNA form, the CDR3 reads TGTGCCAGCACTCCGAGGCGGGAGCTAGATACGCAGTATTTT. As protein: CASTPRRELDTQYF.

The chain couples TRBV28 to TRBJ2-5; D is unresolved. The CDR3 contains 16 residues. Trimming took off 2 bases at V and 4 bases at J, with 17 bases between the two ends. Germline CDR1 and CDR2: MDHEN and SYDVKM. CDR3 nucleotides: TGTGCCAGCAGTTTACTCGTAAGAACCTCATCAGAGACCCAGTACTTC. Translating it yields CASSLLVRTSSETQYF.

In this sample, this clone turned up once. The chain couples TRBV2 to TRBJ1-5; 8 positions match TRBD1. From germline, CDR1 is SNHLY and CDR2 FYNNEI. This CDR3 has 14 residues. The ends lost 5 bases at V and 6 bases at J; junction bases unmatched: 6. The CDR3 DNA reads TGTGCCAGCAGTCCGGACAGGGAGGGTCAGCCCCAGCATTTT. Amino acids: CASSPDREGQPQHF.

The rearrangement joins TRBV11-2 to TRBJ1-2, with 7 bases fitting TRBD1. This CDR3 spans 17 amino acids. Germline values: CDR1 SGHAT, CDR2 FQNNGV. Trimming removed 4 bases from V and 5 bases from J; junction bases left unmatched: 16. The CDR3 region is CASSSFQGVPGKYGYTF. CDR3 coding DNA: TGTGCCAGCAGCTCTTTCCAGGGGGTCCCTGGAAAATATGGCTACACCTTC.

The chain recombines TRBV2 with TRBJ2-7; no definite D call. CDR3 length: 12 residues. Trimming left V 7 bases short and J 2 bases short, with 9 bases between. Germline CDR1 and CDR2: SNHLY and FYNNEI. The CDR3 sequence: CASKARAYEQYF. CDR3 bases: TGTGCCAGCAAAGCCCGAGCCTACGAGCAGTACTTC.

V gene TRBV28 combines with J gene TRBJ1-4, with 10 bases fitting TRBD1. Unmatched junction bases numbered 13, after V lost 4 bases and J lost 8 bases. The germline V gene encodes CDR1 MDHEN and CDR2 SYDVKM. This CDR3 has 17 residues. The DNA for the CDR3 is TGTGCCAGCAGTTCCAGCCCAGGACAGGGGGAAAGGGAAAAACTGTTTTTT. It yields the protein CASSSSPGQGEREKLFF.

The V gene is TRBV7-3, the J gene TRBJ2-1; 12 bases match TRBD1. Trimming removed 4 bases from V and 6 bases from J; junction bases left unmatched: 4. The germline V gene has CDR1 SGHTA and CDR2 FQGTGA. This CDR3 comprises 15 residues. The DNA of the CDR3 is TGTGCCAGCAGCTCCGGGACAGGGGGCTTCAATGAGCAGTTCTTC. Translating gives CASSSGTGGFNEQFF. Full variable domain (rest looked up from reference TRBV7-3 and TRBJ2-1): GAGVSQTPSNKVTEKGKYVELRCDPISGHTALYWYRQSLGQGPEFLIYFQGTGAADDSGLPNDRFFAVRPEGSVSTLKIQRTERGDSAVYLCASSSGTGGFNEQFFGPGTRLTVL.

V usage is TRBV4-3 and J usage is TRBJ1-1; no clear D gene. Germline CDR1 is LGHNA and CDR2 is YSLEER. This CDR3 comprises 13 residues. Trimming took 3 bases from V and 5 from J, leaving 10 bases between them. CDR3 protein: CASSQPGNTEAFF. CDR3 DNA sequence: TGCGCCAGCAGCCAGCCGGGAAATACTGAAGCTTTCTTT.

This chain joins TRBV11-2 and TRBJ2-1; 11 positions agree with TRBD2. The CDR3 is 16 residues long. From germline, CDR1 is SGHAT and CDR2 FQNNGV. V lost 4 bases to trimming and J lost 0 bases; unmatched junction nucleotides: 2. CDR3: CASSYTSGSSYNEQFF. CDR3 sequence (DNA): TGTGCCAGCAGCTATACTAGCGGGAGCTCCTACAATGAGCAGTTCTTC.

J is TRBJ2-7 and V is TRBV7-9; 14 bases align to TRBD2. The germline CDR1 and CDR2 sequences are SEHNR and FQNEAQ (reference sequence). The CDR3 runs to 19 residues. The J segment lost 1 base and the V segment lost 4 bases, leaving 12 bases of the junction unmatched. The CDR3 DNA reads TGTGCCAGCAGCTCATCTCCGGGACTAGCGGGAGTAACGTCCTACGAGCAGTACTTC. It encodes CASSSSPGLAGVTSYEQYF.

The CDR3: CASSPRNNEQFF. CDR3 DNA: TGTGCCAGCAGTCCCCGGAACAATGAGCAGTTCTTC. This chain connects TRBV28 to TRBJ2-1; D gene unclear. The CDR3 extends over 12 amino acids. V was shortened by 5 bases and J by 5 bases, with 7 bases between the two germline ends. The germline CDR1 and CDR2 sequences are MDHEN and SYDVKM.

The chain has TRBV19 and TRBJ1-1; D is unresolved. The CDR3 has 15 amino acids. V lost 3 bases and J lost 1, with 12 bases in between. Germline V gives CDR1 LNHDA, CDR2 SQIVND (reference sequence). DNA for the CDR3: TGTGCCAGTAGTATGAGGAGGGAAGGGAACACTGAAGCTTTCTTT. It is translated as CASSMRREGNTEAFF. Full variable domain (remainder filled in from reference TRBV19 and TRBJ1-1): DGGITQSPKYLFRKEGQNVTLSCEQNLNHDAMYWYRQDPGQGLRLIYYSQIVNDFQKGDIAEGYSVSREKKESFPLTVTSAQKNPTAFYLCASSMRREGNTEAFFGQGTRLTVV.

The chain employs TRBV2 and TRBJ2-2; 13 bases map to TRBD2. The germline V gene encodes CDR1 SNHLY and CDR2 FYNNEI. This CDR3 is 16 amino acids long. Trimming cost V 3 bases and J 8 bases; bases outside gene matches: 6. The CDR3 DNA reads TGTGCCAGCAGTGAGGGGACTAGCGGGACTAGAGGGGAGCTGTTTTTT. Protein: CASSEGTSGTRGELFF.

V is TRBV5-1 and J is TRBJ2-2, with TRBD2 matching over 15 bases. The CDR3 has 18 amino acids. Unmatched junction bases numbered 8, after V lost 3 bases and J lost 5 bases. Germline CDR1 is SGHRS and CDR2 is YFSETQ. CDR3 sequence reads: CASSWTPGLAGGTGELFF. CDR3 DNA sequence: TGCGCCAGCAGCTGGACTCCGGGACTAGCGGGAGGAACCGGGGAGCTGTTTTTT.